The rows below give T cell receptor beta chains drawn from one sample of a study of T cells in localized non-small cell lung cancer. Using immunoSEQ multiplex PCR, the repertoire was profiled, and TCRdb retains in-frame clones only, with some absent. Among some 29,000 clones, 87% were seen once, and the ten largest hold roughly 7%. Sequencing used peripheral blood, obtained before any cancer treatment. The receptors were sampled from a male donor at least 60 years old with stage I lung adenocarcinoma. Both conserved end residues are part of each CDR3. A D gene is named only where the DNA matches it firmly. Clone size is given for some rows only: seen once, a few or many times, or a class if the clone is expanded.

D	V	size	J	length	DNA	CDR3
TRBD1	TRBV5-5	NA	TRBJ1-5	17	TGTGCCAGCAGCGGGACGACAGGGAGCTATAGCAATCAGCCCCAGCATTTT	CASSGTTGSYSNQPQHF
NA	TRBV19	NA	TRBJ1-2	15	TGTGCCAGTAGTATCCAGGGAGACGTAGGCTATGGCTACACCTTC	CASSIQGDVGYGYTF
NA	TRBV20-1	NA	TRBJ2-7	11	TGCAGTGCTAGGCCAGCCCACGAGCAGTACTTC	CSARPAHEQYF
NA	TRBV4-1	few	TRBJ2-3	15	TGCGCCAGCAGCCAAGGGATTCTTAGCACAGATACGCAGTATTTT	CASSQGILSTDTQYF
NA	TRBV28	NA	TRBJ1-2	15	TGTGCCAGCAGCCCACAAACAACCCGGCTCTACGGCTACACCTTC	CASSPQTTRLYGYTF
NA	TRBV6-5	few	TRBJ1-5	14	TGTGCCAGCAGTTCTGTTAGGGTGGGGCAGCCCCAGCATTTT	CASSSVRVGQPQHF
TRBD2	TRBV2	NA	TRBJ2-3	19	TGTGCCAGCAGTTCGGCGGGGACTAGCGGGGGTTGGAGCACAGATACGCAGTATTTT	CASSSAGTSGGWSTDTQYF
NA	TRBV19	NA	TRBJ1-3	14	TGTGCCAGTAGTATCGGGAGCTCTGGAAACACCATATATTTT	CASSIGSSGNTIYF
NA	TRBV6-1	NA	TRBJ1-4	14	TGTGCCAGCAGTGAACTTCAGGGGTCAGGAGAACTGTTTTTT	CASSELQGSGELFF
NA	TRBV2	NA	TRBJ1-2	12	TGTGCCAGCAGTGAGGGTCAGGGTAGCTACACCTTC	CASSEGQGSYTF
NA	TRBV9	NA	TRBJ1-1	16	TGTGCCAGCAGCGTGGGCTGGGGAGGGGCGAACACTGAAGCTTTCTTT	CASSVGWGGANTEAFF
TRBD1	TRBV7-6	NA	TRBJ1-1	14	TGTGCCAGCAGCTCACGACAGGGGGGAGCTGAAGCTTTCTTT	CASSSRQGGAEAFF
NA	TRBV19	NA	TRBJ1-5	15	TGTGCCAGTAGTATACTCCAGGGCGGCAATCAGCCCCAGCATTTT	CASSILQGGNQPQHF
NA	TRBV5-8	NA	TRBJ2-5	14	TGTGCCAGCAGCTTGGAGCTGCGGCAAGAGACCCAGTACTTC	CASSLELRQETQYF
NA	TRBV7-6	NA	TRBJ1-5	16	TGTGCCAGCAACCCTGAAGGCTCCTATAGCAATCAGCCCCAGCATTTT	CASNPEGSYSNQPQHF
NA	TRBV6-5	NA	TRBJ1-6	14	TGTGCCAGCAGAGTTGAGACTCTCAATTCACCCCTCCACTTT	CASRVETLNSPLHF
TRBD1	TRBV9	NA	TRBJ2-7	15	TGTGCCAGCAGCGAGGGACAGGGCGGTAGCTACGAGCAGTACTTC	CASSEGQGGSYEQYF
TRBD1	TRBV6-5	NA	TRBJ1-5	13	TGTGCCAGCAGCCGACAGGGATTAGGGCCCCAGCATTTT	CASSRQGLGPQHF
NA	TRBV4-3	NA	TRBJ1-2	15	TGCGCCAGCAGCCAAGACGGGGGCGCATGGAATGGCTACACCTTC	CASSQDGGAWNGYTF
TRBD1	TRBV18	NA	TRBJ2-6	16	TGTGCCAGCTCATCGGGACAGACGGGAGGGGCCAACGTCCTGACTTTC	CASSSGQTGGANVLTF
TRBD1	TRBV19	NA	TRBJ1-2	14	TGTGCCAGTAGTGTACAGGGGGCTAACTATGGCTACACCTTC	CASSVQGANYGYTF
TRBD1	TRBV7-2	NA	TRBJ1-1	15	TGTGCCAGCAGCCAGAGAGGACAGGGGCTTACTGAAGCTTTCTTT	CASSQRGQGLTEAFF
NA	TRBV14	NA	TRBJ1-5	13	TGTGCCAGCAGCCAAGGGGAAATTCAGCCCCAGCATTTT	CASSQGEIQPQHF
NA	TRBV6-1	NA	TRBJ1-1	14	TGTGCCACGGGGGGGCGGGTAATGAACACTGAAGCTTTCTTT	CATGGRVMNTEAFF
NA	TRBV29-1	NA	TRBJ2-5	13	TGCAGCGTTGGGAAGAGGGCCCAAGAGACCCAGTACTTC	CSVGKRAQETQYF
TRBD2	TRBV30	NA	TRBJ2-5	15	TGTGCCTGGAGTAGGACTAGCGGGGCCCAAGAGACCCAGTACTTC	CAWSRTSGAQETQYF
NA	TRBV6-1	NA	TRBJ2-3	14	TGTGCCAGCACGGGCCAGGTAGGACAAGATACGCAGTATTTT	CASTGQVGQDTQYF
NA	TRBV5-5	NA	TRBJ2-7	14	TGTGCCAGCAGCTTTCTCCGGACCAACTACGAGCAGTACTTC	CASSFLRTNYEQYF
TRBD1	TRBV7-9	NA	TRBJ2-5	14	TGTGCCAGCAGGCGGACAGGGAGCGAAGAGACCCAGTACTTC	CASRRTGSEETQYF